These T cell receptor beta chains were read from a single sample in a study of blood T cell repertoires in COVID-19. Sequencing used immunoSEQ multiplex PCR; TCRdb keeps in-frame clones, though not all of them. The sample includes approximately 220,000 clones, 80% to 90% of them seen just once. Sequencing was carried out using peripheral blood. These receptors were taken from a man aged 50 or older with acute or convalescent COVID-19. Each CDR3 is given without its conserved first and last residue. The order of the fields is J gene, D gene, V gene, CDR3 length, CDR3 protein. A D gene is named only where the DNA matches it firmly.

TRBJ1-2,TRBD1,TRBV5-1,11,ASSPGQAGRYT
TRBJ1-1,.,TRBV6-5,11,ASAPAGNTEAF
TRBJ1-4,.,TRBV29-1,13,SAGPPGGLNEKLF
TRBJ1-1,.,TRBV12-3/TRBV12-4,11,ASSFIRNTEAF
TRBJ1-1,.,TRBV5-1,11,ASSLAGDSEAF
TRBJ1-1,TRBD1,TRBV18,12,ASSPQGQETEAF
TRBJ1-4,.,TRBV12-3/TRBV12-4,10,ASSQNQEKLF
TRBJ2-1,TRBD2,TRBV3-1/TRBV3-2,12,ASSLPGGYNEQF
TRBJ2-3,TRBD2,TRBV6-1,12,ASSEGGGADTQY
TRBJ1-2,TRBD1,TRBV6-5,11,ASSPQGASGYT
TRBJ1-2,.,TRBV5-1,11,ASSPGAGYGYT
TRBJ1-3,TRBD1,TRBV5-1,13,ASREAGGGGNTIY
TRBJ2-1,TRBD1,TRBV4-1,15,ASSPAGQGGKDNEQF
TRBJ1-4,.,TRBV6-5,10,ASSTGNEKLF
TRBJ1-4,TRBD1,TRBV10-3,10,AISEGTGKLF
TRBJ2-7,.,TRBV6-5,12,ASSNDRRKSEQY
TRBJ2-1,TRBD1,TRBV29-1,12,SGGDRASYNEQF
TRBJ1-1,.,TRBV19,12,ASSVDRDNTEAF
TRBJ1-2,.,TRBV6-5,13,ASSYSKGGGYGYT
TRBJ2-7,.,TRBV7-8,13,ASSLMAGTSYEQY
TRBJ1-1,.,TRBV27,12,ASSLGDIGTEAF
TRBJ2-7,.,TRBV7-9,11,ASSLVSQYEQY
TRBJ1-1,.,TRBV5-1,12,ASSRTGEATEAF
TRBJ1-3,.,TRBV5-1,12,ASSLAQGGNTIY
TRBJ1-4,TRBD1,TRBV6-5,13,ASSYSGQGGEKLF
TRBJ1-2,.,TRBV5-1,13,ASSLGTFLTMGYT
TRBJ2-1,.,TRBV5-1,13,ASSPKVGNGNEQF
TRBJ2-3,.,TRBV10-3,11,AISTQSPDTQY
TRBJ1-5,.,TRBV2,14,ASSERGTVSNQPQH
TRBJ1-2,TRBD1,TRBV5-1,14,ASSLAVGQEVYGYT
TRBJ2-7,TRBD1,TRBV7-8,13,ASSFNRDSVYEQY
TRBJ2-2,TRBD2,TRBV10-1,13,ASSPGGMGTGELF
TRBJ2-4,TRBD1,TRBV20-1,13,SASDRDRGSDIQY
TRBJ1-2,TRBD1,TRBV6-2/TRBV6-3,13,ASSSQGGPFYGYT
TRBJ1-3,.,TRBV18,14,ASSVGLRGSGNTIY
TRBJ1-4,.,TRBV12-3/TRBV12-4,11,ASSLTLNEKLF
TRBJ1-1,.,TRBV6-1,11,ASSEQFNTEAF
TRBJ1-1,.,TRBV18,11,ASSPGQGIEAF
TRBJ2-3,TRBD2,TRBV15,14,ATSRVSGFPADTQY
TRBJ2-7,TRBD1,TRBV6-1,13,ASSEAGTGYYEQY
TRBJ1-4,.,TRBV5-4,13,ASSFTAEANEKLF
TRBJ2-3,.,TRBV5-1,11,ASRTDGRDTQY
TRBJ1-2,.,TRBV18,15,ASSPNRPFLSNYGYT
TRBJ2-5,TRBD1,TRBV5-1,12,ASVPRTGIETQY
TRBJ1-2,TRBD1,TRBV5-1,12,ASSLDRGLDGYT
TRBJ2-3,TRBD1,TRBV15,14,ATSRGTGGHTDTQY
TRBJ2-6,.,TRBV21-1,14,ASSSLPGRGANVLT
TRBJ2-6,.,TRBV6-2/TRBV6-3,16,ASSAGGHGGSGANVLT
TRBJ1-4,.,TRBV30,10,AWSVPQSKLF
TRBJ1-3,TRBD1,TRBV6-5,14,ASSWDRRPSGNTIY
TRBJ2-3,TRBD1,TRBV5-4,13,ASSLGGQGQNTQY
TRBJ1-1,.,TRBV13,11,ASSTTVNTEAF
TRBJ1-5,.,TRBV13,10,ASSSLGEPQH
TRBJ2-3,.,TRBV5-1,10,ASSWATDTQY
TRBJ2-3,TRBD2,TRBV18,13,ASSPGLAGGDTQY